Listed below are T cell receptor beta chains from one sample, sequenced in a study of molecular identifiers for immune sequencing clone quantification. In TCRdb, the PCR reads were re-called with MiXCR into one record per CDR3 protein. This repertoire shows some 580,000 distinct CDR3 sequences, 25% found once; its top ten account for 0.6% to 0.9%. The sequencing input was naive CD8+ T cells from blood, with Jurkat cell RNA spiked in. The receptors come from a human donor in good health. Some libraries in this study had Jurkat cell RNA spiked in. Both conserved end residues are part of each CDR3. The D gene is left open where the match is weak. Rows give clone size only sometimes, using once, few, many, or a class for an expanded clone.

D gene: .
V gene: TRBV12-3/TRBV12-4
J gene: TRBJ1-2
clone size: many
CDR3 length: 14
CDR3 protein: CASSPGGGVYGYTF
CDR3 DNA: TGTGCCAGCAGCCCCGGGGGGGGCGTGTATGGCTACACCTTC

D gene: .
V gene: TRBV4-1
J gene: TRBJ2-3
clone size: many
CDR3 length: 13
CDR3 protein: CASSQETWDTQYF
CDR3 DNA: TGCGCCAGCAGCCAAGAAACATGGGATACGCAGTATTTT

D gene: TRBD1
V gene: TRBV27
J gene: TRBJ2-2
clone size: few
CDR3 length: 14
CDR3 protein: CASSLRGPLGELFF
CDR3 DNA: TGTGCCAGCAGTTTAAGGGGGCCTCTCGGGGAGCTGTTTTTT

D gene: .
V gene: TRBV7-9
J gene: TRBJ2-7
clone size: .
CDR3 length: 11
CDR3 protein: CACCPVYEQYF
CDR3 DNA: TGTGCCTGCTGCCCCGTGTACGAGCAGTACTTC

D gene: TRBD2
V gene: TRBV5-1
J gene: TRBJ2-5
clone size: many
CDR3 length: 16
CDR3 protein: CASSLALADREETQYF
CDR3 DNA: TGCGCCAGCAGCTTGGCCCTAGCGGATCGGGAAGAGACCCAGTACTTC

D gene: .
V gene: TRBV4-1
J gene: TRBJ1-5
clone size: few
CDR3 length: 18
CDR3 protein: CASSQDRGQGLNNQPQHF
CDR3 DNA: TGCGCCAGCAGCCAAGATCGGGGGCAGGGGCTGAACAATCAGCCCCAGCATTTT

D gene: .
V gene: TRBV27
J gene: TRBJ1-5
clone size: many
CDR3 length: 14
CDR3 protein: CASSLLQGGQPQHF
CDR3 DNA: TGTGCCAGCAGTTTACTTCAGGGAGGTCAGCCCCAGCATTTT

D gene: TRBD2
V gene: TRBV6-2/TRBV6-3
J gene: TRBJ2-3
clone size: .
CDR3 length: 17
CDR3 protein: CASSYWASGYSTDTQYF
CDR3 DNA: TGTGCCAGCAGTTACTGGGCTAGCGGTTATAGCACAGATACGCAGTATTTT

D gene: .
V gene: TRBV30
J gene: TRBJ2-3
clone size: many
CDR3 length: 14
CDR3 protein: CAWVRAVGLPTQYF
CDR3 DNA: TGTGCCTGGGTGAGGGCCGTCGGTCTTCCCACGCAGTATTTT

D gene: .
V gene: TRBV6-2/TRBV6-3
J gene: TRBJ1-6
clone size: few
CDR3 length: 14
CDR3 protein: CASSLGTLSSPLHF
CDR3 DNA: TGTGCCAGCAGTTTGGGGACACTCTCTTCACCCCTCCACTTT

D gene: TRBD2
V gene: TRBV7-8
J gene: TRBJ2-7
clone size: .
CDR3 length: 16
CDR3 protein: CANSSSFASGPYEQYF
CDR3 DNA: TGTGCCAACAGCTCCAGCTTTGCTAGCGGGCCGTACGAGCAATACTTC

D gene: .
V gene: TRBV12-3/TRBV12-4
J gene: TRBJ2-1
clone size: .
CDR3 length: 13
CDR3 protein: CASSPTPGNEQFF
CDR3 DNA: TGTGCCAGCAGCCCGACCCCGGGGAATGAGCAGTTCTTC

D gene: TRBD1
V gene: TRBV7-9
J gene: TRBJ2-5
clone size: few
CDR3 length: 15
CDR3 protein: CASSARQGAEETQYF
CDR3 DNA: TGTGCCAGCAGCGCCCGACAGGGGGCTGAAGAGACCCAGTACTTC

D gene: .
V gene: TRBV12-3/TRBV12-4
J gene: TRBJ1-6
clone size: few
CDR3 length: 14
CDR3 protein: CASSITGWNSPLHF
CDR3 DNA: TGTGCCAGCAGTATAACAGGGTGGAATTCACCCCTCCACTTT

D gene: .
V gene: TRBV7-6
J gene: TRBJ2-7
clone size: .
CDR3 length: 14
CDR3 protein: CASSPRDTSHEQYF
CDR3 DNA: TGTGCCAGCAGCCCCCGGGACACCTCCCACGAGCAGTACTTC

D gene: TRBD2
V gene: TRBV9
J gene: TRBJ2-1
clone size: .
CDR3 length: 15
CDR3 protein: CASSVGGRTYNEQFF
CDR3 DNA: TGTGCCAGCAGCGTAGGCGGGAGAACCTACAATGAGCAGTTCTTC

D gene: .
V gene: TRBV7-7
J gene: TRBJ2-3
clone size: once
CDR3 length: 12
CDR3 protein: CASSPGCGTQYF
CDR3 DNA: TGTGCTAGCAGCCCGGGTTGCGGTACGCAGTATTTT

D gene: TRBD2
V gene: TRBV28
J gene: TRBJ2-3
clone size: many
CDR3 length: 18
CDR3 protein: CASSLFTGGSVNTDTQYF
CDR3 DNA: TGTGCCAGCAGTTTATTTACCGGCGGGAGCGTGAACACAGATACGCAGTATTTT

D gene: .
V gene: TRBV13
J gene: TRBJ1-5
clone size: many
CDR3 length: 14
CDR3 protein: CASSLGTLNQPQHF
CDR3 DNA: TGTGCCAGCAGCCTGGGGACTCTAAATCAGCCCCAGCATTTT

D gene: .
V gene: TRBV6-6
J gene: TRBJ2-7
clone size: .
CDR3 length: 12
CDR3 protein: CASSSDSHEQYF
CDR3 DNA: TGTGCCAGCAGCTCGGACAGCCACGAGCAGTACTTC

D gene: TRBD2
V gene: TRBV27
J gene: TRBJ2-1
clone size: .
CDR3 length: 15
CDR3 protein: CASSERGGPYNEQFF
CDR3 DNA: TGTGCCAGCAGCGAGCGGGGGGGCCCCTACAATGAGCAGTTCTTC

D gene: TRBD1
V gene: TRBV29-1
J gene: TRBJ1-3
clone size: many
CDR3 length: 14
CDR3 protein: CSVQTGESGNTIYF
CDR3 DNA: TGCAGCGTACAAACAGGGGAGTCTGGAAACACCATATATTTT

D gene: .
V gene: TRBV7-9
J gene: TRBJ2-7
clone size: .
CDR3 length: 12
CDR3 protein: CASSSPVDEQYF
CDR3 DNA: TGTGCCAGCAGCTCCCCCGTCGACGAGCAGTACTTC

D gene: .
V gene: TRBV19
J gene: TRBJ2-2
clone size: many
CDR3 length: 15
CDR3 protein: CASSIVTGNTGELFF
CDR3 DNA: TGTGCCAGTAGTATTGTCACAGGGAACACCGGGGAGCTGTTTTTT

D gene: .
V gene: TRBV5-1
J gene: TRBJ2-7
clone size: many
CDR3 length: 15
CDR3 protein: CASSLDSSLGYEQYF
CDR3 DNA: TGCGCCAGCAGCTTGGACAGTTCGTTGGGGTACGAGCAGTACTTC

D gene: .
V gene: TRBV29-1
J gene: TRBJ2-7
clone size: .
CDR3 length: 11
CDR3 protein: CSVRDAYEQYF
CDR3 DNA: TGCAGCGTTCGAGACGCCTACGAGCAGTACTTC

D gene: .
V gene: TRBV27
J gene: TRBJ2-3
clone size: .
CDR3 length: 14
CDR3 protein: CASSHREWTDTQYF
CDR3 DNA: TGTGCCAGCAGTCACAGGGAATGGACAGATACGCAGTATTTT

D gene: TRBD1
V gene: TRBV15
J gene: TRBJ2-3
clone size: many
CDR3 length: 17
CDR3 protein: CATSREVGQGVADTQYF
CDR3 DNA: TGTGCCACCAGCAGAGAAGTAGGACAGGGGGTGGCAGATACGCAGTATTTT

D gene: .
V gene: TRBV9
J gene: TRBJ2-5
clone size: few
CDR3 length: 16
CDR3 protein: CASSAGTRDSQETQYF
CDR3 DNA: TGTGCCAGCAGCGCAGGGACACGGGATTCGCAAGAGACCCAGTACTTC

D gene: .
V gene: TRBV6-5
J gene: TRBJ2-3
clone size: many
CDR3 length: 13
CDR3 protein: CASSYSLADTQYF
CDR3 DNA: TGTGCCAGCAGTTACTCTCTAGCAGATACGCAGTATTTT

D gene: TRBD1
V gene: TRBV25-1
J gene: TRBJ2-1
clone size: .
CDR3 length: 17
CDR3 protein: CASSEFCRQGAGNEQFF
CDR3 DNA: TGTGCCAGCAGTGAATTTTGTCGACAGGGGGCAGGGAATGAGCAGTTCTTC

D gene: TRBD2
V gene: TRBV6-2/TRBV6-3
J gene: TRBJ2-3
clone size: .
CDR3 length: 18
CDR3 protein: CVSSYGAPSGRDTDTQYF
CDR3 DNA: TGTGTCAGCAGTTACGGCGCCCCTAGCGGGAGAGACACAGATACGCAGTATTTT

D gene: .
V gene: TRBV28
J gene: TRBJ2-7
clone size: few
CDR3 length: 15
CDR3 protein: CASSFSAGTYYEQYF
CDR3 DNA: TGTGCCAGCAGTTTTTCTGCCGGGACCTACTACGAGCAGTACTTC

D gene: .
V gene: TRBV19
J gene: TRBJ2-7
clone size: many
CDR3 length: 14
CDR3 protein: CASSTRTADYEQYF
CDR3 DNA: TGTGCCAGTAGTACCCGGACAGCAGACTACGAGCAGTACTTC

D gene: .
V gene: TRBV5-5
J gene: TRBJ2-7
clone size: many
CDR3 length: 17
CDR3 protein: CASSLVAGSRATYEQYF
CDR3 DNA: TGTGCCAGCAGCTTGGTTGCGGGGTCCCGAGCCACCTACGAGCAGTACTTC

D gene: .
V gene: TRBV21-1
J gene: TRBJ1-4
clone size: few
CDR3 length: 16
CDR3 protein: CASSPRTGATNEKLFF
CDR3 DNA: TGTGCCAGCAGCCCGCGGACGGGAGCAACTAATGAAAAACTGTTTTTT

D gene: .
V gene: TRBV12-3/TRBV12-4
J gene: TRBJ2-3
clone size: few
CDR3 length: 14
CDR3 protein: CASSFTLRADTQYF
CDR3 DNA: TGTGCCAGCAGTTTTACGCTCAGGGCAGATACGCAGTATTTT

D gene: TRBD2
V gene: TRBV12-3/TRBV12-4
J gene: TRBJ2-1
clone size: few
CDR3 length: 19
CDR3 protein: CASSPPPLAGGPSYNEQFF
CDR3 DNA: TGTGCCAGCAGTCCCCCCCCCCTAGCGGGAGGGCCGTCCTACAATGAGCAGTTCTTC

D gene: .
V gene: TRBV13
J gene: TRBJ1-3
clone size: .
CDR3 length: 14
CDR3 protein: CASSLLVSGNTIYF
CDR3 DNA: TGTGCCAGCAGCTTACTAGTCTCTGGAAACACCATATATTTT

D gene: TRBD1
V gene: TRBV4-2
J gene: TRBJ1-5
clone size: many
CDR3 length: 14
CDR3 protein: CASSLGTENQPQHF
CDR3 DNA: TGTGCCAGCAGCTTGGGGACAGAGAATCAGCCCCAGCATTTT

D gene: .
V gene: TRBV10-1
J gene: TRBJ1-1
clone size: few
CDR3 length: 13
CDR3 protein: CASSESKTTEAFF
CDR3 DNA: TGCGCCAGCAGTGAGTCTAAGACGACTGAAGCTTTCTTT

D gene: .
V gene: TRBV14
J gene: TRBJ1-2
clone size: .
CDR3 length: 17
CDR3 protein: CASSPKAPWEDNYGYTF
CDR3 DNA: TGTGCCAGCAGCCCAAAGGCGCCCTGGGAGGATAACTATGGCTACACCTTC

D gene: .
V gene: TRBV6-2/TRBV6-3
J gene: TRBJ2-7
clone size: .
CDR3 length: 13
CDR3 protein: CASSYSASLEQYF
CDR3 DNA: TGTGCCAGCAGTTACAGCGCCTCCCTCGAGCAGTACTTC

D gene: .
V gene: TRBV27
J gene: TRBJ1-5
clone size: many
CDR3 length: 14
CDR3 protein: CASSRRGGAQPQHF
CDR3 DNA: TGTGCCAGCAGTAGGAGGGGTGGGGCCCAGCCCCAGCATTTT

D gene: .
V gene: TRBV27
J gene: TRBJ2-2
clone size: .
CDR3 length: 14
CDR3 protein: CASKFSRFPGELFF
CDR3 DNA: TGTGCCAGCAAATTTAGCAGGTTCCCCGGGGAGCTGTTTTTT

D gene: .
V gene: TRBV7-9
J gene: TRBJ2-7
clone size: many
CDR3 length: 11
CDR3 protein: CASSFGREQYF
CDR3 DNA: TGTGCCAGCAGCTTCGGCCGCGAGCAGTACTTC

D gene: .
V gene: TRBV28
J gene: TRBJ2-7
clone size: once
CDR3 length: 15
CDR3 protein: CASNRGPPLFYEQCF
CDR3 DNA: TGTGCCAGCAACCGAGGCCCGCCTTTATTCTACGAGCAGTGCTTC

D gene: TRBD2
V gene: TRBV11-2
J gene: TRBJ2-5
clone size: few
CDR3 length: 16
CDR3 protein: CASSPSPRDYKETQYF
CDR3 DNA: TGTGCCAGCAGCCCTAGTCCCCGGGACTATAAAGAGACCCAGTACTTC

D gene: TRBD2
V gene: TRBV7-6
J gene: TRBJ2-7
clone size: many
CDR3 length: 15
CDR3 protein: CASSLELAGTYEQYF
CDR3 DNA: TGTGCCAGCAGCTTAGAACTAGCGGGGACCTACGAGCAGTACTTC

D gene: .
V gene: TRBV27
J gene: TRBJ1-5
clone size: .
CDR3 length: 14
CDR3 protein: CASSYGLSNQPQHF
CDR3 DNA: TGTGCCAGCAGTTACGGCCTCAGCAATCAGCCCCAGCATTTT

D gene: .
V gene: TRBV13
J gene: TRBJ2-4
clone size: many
CDR3 length: 15
CDR3 protein: CASSLSQGPGNIQYF
CDR3 DNA: TGTGCCAGCAGCTTAAGTCAGGGGCCGGGAAACATTCAGTACTTC